This T cell receptor beta chain was sequenced in a study of T cells in localized non-small cell lung cancer. Only in-frame clones appear in the TCRdb table, and some are missing; sequencing was by immunoSEQ multiplex PCR. The sample shows approximately 1,600 clones, about 26% of them seen only once. This clone was seen only a few times. Germline CDR1 reads MNHNS; CDR2 reads SASEGT. Trimming removed 0 bases from V and 11 bases from J, with 14 bases in between. CDR3 length: 14 amino acids. The source material was lung tumor tissue, sampled before any cancer treatment. The clonotype comes from a man between 40 and 70 years old with stage I lung adenocarcinoma. The chain is built from TRBV6-1 and TRBJ1-5; D gene uncertain. DNA for the CDR3: TGTGCCAGCAGTGAAGCGCGGGCCCGGGCGGCCCAGCATTTT. Its protein product is CASSEARARAAQHF.